This TCR beta chain was identified in a study of T cell responses to AZD1222 COVID-19 vaccine. Sequencing used immunoSEQ multiplex PCR; TCRdb keeps in-frame clones, though not all of them. The sample has 150,000 to 180,000 clones; approximately 87% are singletons. To note about this clone: The antigen remains undetermined.

Study outcomes and limitations: A rise in Spike-specific TCR breadth and depth followed two AZD1222 doses. Clonal diversity may have been underestimated in mostly white British donors.

V was clipped by 4 bases and J by 6 bases, with 16 bases between them. Germline CDR1 reads LNHNV; CDR2 reads YYDKDF (reference sequence). This CDR3 is 15 amino acids long. The clonotype originates from an adult in good health. Sequencing used peripheral blood, obtained on day 0 of MenACWY control vaccination. The V gene is TRBV15, the J gene TRBJ1-5, with D possibly being TRBD1 (5 bases). In nucleotides, the CDR3 is TGTGCCACCAGCACGTTAGCGGGGGTAGGTCAGCCCCAGCATTTT. Protein sequence: CATSTLAGVGQPQHF.